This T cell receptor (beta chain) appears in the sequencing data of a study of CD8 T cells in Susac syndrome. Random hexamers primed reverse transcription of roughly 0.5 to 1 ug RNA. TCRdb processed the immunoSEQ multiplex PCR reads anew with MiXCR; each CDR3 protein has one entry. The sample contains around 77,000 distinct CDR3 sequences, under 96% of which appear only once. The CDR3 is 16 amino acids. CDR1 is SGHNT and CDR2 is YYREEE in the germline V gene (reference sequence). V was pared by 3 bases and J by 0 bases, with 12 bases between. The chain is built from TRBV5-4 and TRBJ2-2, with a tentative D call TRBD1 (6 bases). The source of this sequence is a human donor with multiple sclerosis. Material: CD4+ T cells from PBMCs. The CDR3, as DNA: TGTGCCAGCAGCTCATACAGGGTCCCGAACACCGGGGAGCTGTTTTTT. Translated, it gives CASSSYRVPNTGELFF.